These 9 T cell receptor beta chains were all obtained from the same sample, sequenced in a study of blood T cell repertoires in COVID-19. Generated by immunoSEQ multiplex PCR, the TCRdb table keeps only in-frame clones and is missing some. The sample has 65,000 to 70,000 clones; about 86% are singletons. The sample was peripheral blood. These receptors all come from an older woman with acute or convalescent COVID-19.

The V call is TRBV5-1, the J call TRBJ2-7; 12 bases align to TRBD1. The V gene end was trimmed by 0 bases and the J gene end by 0 bases; junction bases not matched to a gene: 4. CDR1 SGHRS and CDR2 YFSETQ come from the germline V gene. This CDR3 spans 17 amino acids. The CDR3: CASSLEGGQGASYEQYF. For the CDR3, the DNA is TGCGCCAGCAGCTTGGAAGGGGGACAGGGGGCCTCCTACGAGCAGTACTTC.

The rearrangement links TRBV5-1 to TRBJ1-2; 7 bases match TRBD1. The germline V gene encodes CDR1 SGHRS and CDR2 YFSETQ. The CDR3 runs to 13 residues. After removal of 4 bases from V and 2 bases from J, the junction contained 2 bases not matched to a gene. CDR3 coding DNA: TGCGCCAGCAGCCCGGACAGGAACTATGGCTACACCTTC. Translated, it gives CASSPDRNYGYTF.

This clone was recorded a few times. The V and J genes are TRBV28 and TRBJ2-1; 12 bases map to TRBD1. Germline assignment: CDR1 MDHEN and CDR2 SYDVKM. Germline trimming cut 6 bases from V and 9 bases from J; bases unmatched to any gene: 9. The CDR3 has 15 residues. Written as DNA, the CDR3 is TGTGCCAGCAGCTCCCCGGGACAGGGGGCGGGTGAGCAGTTCTTC. Translation gives CASSSPGQGAGEQFF.

This clone was seen only once. The CDR3 DNA reads TGCGCCAGCAGCTTGGCCGGGCGGGAAACCTATGGCTACACCTTC. This translates into CASSLAGRETYGYTF. The rearrangement joins TRBV5-1 to TRBJ1-2, with D hard to call. Germline V lookup: CDR1 SGHRS, CDR2 YFSETQ. With 0 bases removed from V and 4 bases from J, the gap between germline ends came to 13 bases. The CDR3 length is 15 residues.

The V call is TRBV27, the J call TRBJ2-2, with D possibly TRBD1 on 6 matching bases. The V end lost 5 bases, the J end lost 6 bases, and 16 bases lay between the germline ends. The CDR3 has 15 residues. Germline CDR1 MNHEY, CDR2 SMNVEV (reference sequence). CDR3 in amino acids: CASSLQGRIAGELFF. The CDR3 region has the DNA TGTGCCAGCAGTCTACAGGGTAGGATTGCCGGGGAGCTGTTTTTT.

This clone occurred a few times. The rearrangement joins TRBV28 to TRBJ1-2; tentatively, D is TRBD1 (5 bases). In germline, CDR1 is MDHEN, CDR2 SYDVKM. The CDR3 has 14 residues. V shed 4 bases and J shed 3 bases, with 12 bases lying between them. The CDR3 DNA follows: TGTGCCAGCAGTTCTACAGGACAAGACTATGGCTACACCTTC. It encodes CASSSTGQDYGYTF.

The rearrangement joins TRBV5-1 to TRBJ1-4; no reliable D call. CDR1 is SGHRS, CDR2 YFSETQ, per germline. The CDR3 length is 17 residues. V was clipped by 4 bases and J by 6 bases, with 22 bases between them. This CDR3 is CASSLPNSQDGDEKLFF. CDR3 nucleotides: TGCGCCAGCAGCCTACCCAATTCCCAGGATGGCGATGAAAAACTGTTTTTT.

This clone was found a few times. The chain is built from TRBV9 and TRBJ2-2, with 7 bases fitting TRBD1. Looked up from germline, CDR1 is SGDLS and CDR2 is YYNGEE. J lost 5 bases, V lost 0 bases, and 4 bases had no gene match. This CDR3 is 15 amino acids long. The CDR3 DNA is TGTGCCAGCAGCGTAGGGGCAGGGGGTACCGGGGAGCTGTTTTTT. The encoded protein is CASSVGAGGTGELFF.

This chain connects TRBV29-1 to TRBJ1-1, with D maybe TRBD1 (5 bases). CDR1 and CDR2 (germline): SQVTM, ANQGSEA. Trimming cost V 7 bases and J 7 bases, with 16 bases left between them. CDR3 size: 12 residues. CDR3 sequence: CSARRGGIEAFF. DNA of the CDR3: TGCAGCGCTCGCCGGGGGGGAATTGAAGCTTTCTTT.